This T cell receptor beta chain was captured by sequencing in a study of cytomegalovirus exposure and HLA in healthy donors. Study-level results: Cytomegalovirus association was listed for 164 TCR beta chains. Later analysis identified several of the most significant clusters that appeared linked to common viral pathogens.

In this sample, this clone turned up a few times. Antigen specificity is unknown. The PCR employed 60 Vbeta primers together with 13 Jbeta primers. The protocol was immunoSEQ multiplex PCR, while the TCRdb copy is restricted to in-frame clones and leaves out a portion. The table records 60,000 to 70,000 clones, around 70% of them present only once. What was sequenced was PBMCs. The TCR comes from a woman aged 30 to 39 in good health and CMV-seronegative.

The DNA for the CDR3 is TGTGCCAGCAGCCAAGATGGGACTAGCGGGGGGGCTGAGCAGTTCTTC. Amino acid sequence: CASSQDGTSGGAEQFF. This chain uses TRBV4-2 with TRBJ2-1; TRBD2 aligns across 16 bases. After removal of 0 bases from V and 9 bases from J, the junction contained 2 bases not matched to a gene. The CDR3 is 16 residues long. Germline values: CDR1 LGHNA, CDR2 YNFKEQ.